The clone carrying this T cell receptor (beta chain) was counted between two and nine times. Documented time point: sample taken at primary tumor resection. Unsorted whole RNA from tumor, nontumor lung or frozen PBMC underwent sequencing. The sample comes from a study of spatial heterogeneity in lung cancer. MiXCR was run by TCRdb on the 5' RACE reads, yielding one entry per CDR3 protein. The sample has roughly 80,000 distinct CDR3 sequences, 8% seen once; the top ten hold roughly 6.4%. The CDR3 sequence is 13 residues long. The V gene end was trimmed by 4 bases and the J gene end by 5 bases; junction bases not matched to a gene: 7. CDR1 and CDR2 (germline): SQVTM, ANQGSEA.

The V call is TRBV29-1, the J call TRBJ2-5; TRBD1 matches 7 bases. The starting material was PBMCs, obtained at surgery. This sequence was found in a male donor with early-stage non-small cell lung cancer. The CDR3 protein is CSVARGGWETQYF. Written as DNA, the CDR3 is TGCAGCGTTGCTCGAGGGGGCTGGGAGACCCAGTACTTC.